This T cell receptor beta chain was sequenced during a study of Graves' ophthalmopathy and Graves' hyperthyroidism. Study results and caveats: Distinction of ophthalmopathy from stable hyperthyroidism by a 13-signature model reached almost 90% sensitivity and 75% to 84% specificity. Progression of ophthalmopathy was predicted by the model with about 67% sensitivity and around 72% specificity.

Other autoimmune diseases, uncontrolled infections, pregnancy or lactation ruled patients out of participation. PBMCs originated in approximately 9.1 ml of fresh peripheral blood. This clonotype was recorded many times. What it recognizes is unknown. RNA served as the template for amplifying TCR beta CDR3 regions. An opening RT-PCR round employed HTBI primers and preceded a second-round multiplex PCR. TCRdb recomputed calls from the multiplex PCR reads with MiXCR, one row per CDR3 protein. Of about 39,000 distinct CDR3 sequences listed, approximately 50% were seen once; the top ten hold under 30%. The sample taken for sequencing was peripheral blood. This receptor was obtained from an adult woman with stable Graves' hyperthyroidism.

CDR3 DNA: TGTGCCAGCTCACCACCGGCCCCTCTCTACGAGCAGTACTTC. Translated: CASSPPAPLYEQYF. The rearrangement uses TRBV18 and TRBJ2-7; no definite D call. This CDR3 spans 14 amino acids. Per germline, CDR1 KGHSH and CDR2 LQKENI. Between the trimmed V and J ends, which lost 0 bases and 3 bases, there was a span of 9 bases.